This TCR beta chain was profiled in a study of control samples from healthy donors and cancer patients. Sequencing was performed with immunoSEQ multiplex PCR; in TCRdb, only in-frame clones are kept and a portion is missing. Among tens of thousands of clones listed, approximately 84% were seen once. Trimming removed 5 bases from V and 6 bases from J; junction bases left unmatched: 8. The CDR3 contains 14 residues. Germline V gene sequence: CDR1 SEHNR, CDR2 FQNEAQ (reference sequence). This chain links TRBV7-9 with TRBJ2-3, with TRBD1 matching 7 bases. This receptor was obtained from a man in his 70s with lung cancer. The sequencing sample was made of PBMCs. CDR3 DNA sequence: TGTGCCAGCAGCCTGACAGGGTCGGAGGATACGCAGTATTTT. It is translated as CASSLTGSEDTQYF.